A single sample is the source of the 23 T cell receptor beta chains below, sequenced in a study of blood T cell repertoires in COVID-19. Sequencing was performed with immunoSEQ multiplex PCR; in TCRdb, only in-frame clones are kept and a portion is missing. Here the sample spans around 26,000 clones, about 90% being singletons. Sequencing was performed on peripheral blood. All receptors come from a human donor in a cohort sampled during active COVID-19.

The chain joins TRBV27 to TRBJ1-2, with TRBD1 matching 7 bases. J lost 5 bases, V lost 6 bases, and 6 bases had no gene match. The germline V gene encodes CDR1 MNHEY and CDR2 SMNVEV (reference sequence). CDR3 size: 13 residues. This chain's CDR3 is CASRSGTEYGYTF. The CDR3 DNA follows: TGTGCCAGCAGATCCGGGACAGAATATGGCTACACCTTC.

This chain connects TRBV15 to TRBJ2-5; D remains ambiguous. Germline V lookup: CDR1 LNHNV, CDR2 YYDKDF (reference sequence). Between the trimmed V and J ends, which lost 0 bases and 1 base, there was a span of 3 bases. This CDR3 has 13 residues. For the CDR3, the DNA is TGTGCCACCAGCAGAGACCTCCAAGAGACCCAGTACTTC. Translating gives CATSRDLQETQYF.

The chain joins TRBV20-1 to TRBJ2-7, with TRBD2 matching over 8 bases. The germline CDR1 and CDR2 sequences are DFQATT and SNEGSKA (reference sequence). The CDR3 is 14 amino acids. V was clipped by 3 bases and J by 6 bases; unmatched bases: 10. The CDR3 spells CSASSIAGGLEQYF. CDR3 sequence (DNA): TGCAGTGCTAGTTCAATCGCGGGGGGCCTCGAGCAGTACTTC.

This clone was observed a handful of times. The germline gene is not matched at one end of the junction; a read error may be the cause. This CDR3 is CASSLAPQGNSEAFF. DNA for the CDR3: TGCGCCAGCAGCTTGGCTCCACAGGGGAACTCTGAAGCTTTCTTT. The chain combines TRBV5-1 with TRBJ1-1; 7 bases align to TRBD1. This CDR3 contains 15 residues. Germline V gene data show CDR1 as SGHRS and CDR2 as YFSETQ.

The chain carries TRBV18 and TRBJ2-1, with 11 bases lining up with TRBD2. This CDR3 spans 16 amino acids. V dropped 0 bases and J dropped 8; count of bases not matched to a gene: 6. CDR1 is KGHSH and CDR2 is LQKENI in the germline V gene. The CDR3 coding sequence is TGTGCCAGCTCACCACCTCTAGCGGGGGGCGTACATGAGCAGTTCTTC. Its translation: CASSPPLAGGVHEQFF.

The chain links TRBV28 to TRBJ2-6, with D maybe TRBD1 (6 bases). The V gene's germline CDR1 is MDHEN and CDR2 SYDVKM. The CDR3 consists of 15 residues. V gave up 7 bases and J gave up 1 base, with 11 bases separating them. As DNA, the CDR3 is TGTGCCAGCACCCTGGGGGCTTCTGGGGCCAACGTCCTGACTTTC. It codes for CASTLGASGANVLTF.

The V gene is TRBV12-5, the J gene TRBJ2-7; D might be TRBD2 (5 bases). Trimming took off 4 bases at V and 3 bases at J, with 10 bases between the two ends. The CDR3 covers 13 residues. From germline, CDR1 is LGHNT and CDR2 FRNRAP. As DNA, the CDR3 is TGTGCTAGTGGTTCCTCGGGATTCTACGAGCAGTACTTC. Translating gives CASGSSGFYEQYF.

The gene calls are TRBV6-6 and TRBJ2-7; possibly TRBD2 for D (6 bases). The ends were cut back, 6 bases at V and 2 bases at J, with 14 bases in the middle. CDR3 length: 14 residues. The germline CDR1 and CDR2 sequences are MNHNY and SVGAGI (reference sequence). The CDR3 is CASRMTGEAYEQYF. CDR3 sequence (DNA): TGTGCCAGCAGAATGACGGGGGAGGCCTACGAGCAGTACTTC.

J is TRBJ1-2 and V is TRBV9, with 7 positions matching TRBD1. The germline CDR1 and CDR2 sequences are SGDLS and YYNGEE. Losses at the gene ends were 4 bases for V and 4 bases for J; bases not matched to a gene: 10. This CDR3 has 15 amino acids. The CDR3 nucleotides read TGTGCCAGCAGCCCGAGACAGGGCTTGGGCTATGGCTACACCTTC. Translating it yields CASSPRQGLGYGYTF.

The CDR3 region has the DNA TGTGCCAGTAGTTCCCCCCCGACGGGAATGAACACTGAAGCTTTCTTT. This encodes CASSSPPTGMNTEAFF. The V call is TRBV19, the J call TRBJ1-1; the D is unclear. The length of the CDR3 is 16 residues. The V end lost 5 bases, the J end lost 0 bases, and 16 bases lay between the germline ends. Germline values: CDR1 LNHDA, CDR2 SQIVND (reference sequence).

J is TRBJ1-1 and V is TRBV28; 8 bases map to TRBD1. Germline V gives CDR1 MDHEN, CDR2 SYDVKM. V lost 2 bases, J lost 3 bases, and 5 bases stayed unmatched. This CDR3 is 15 amino acids long. The CDR3 nucleotides read TGTGCCAGCAGTTTACCCTCGACAGGGGACACTGAAGCTTTCTTT. This encodes CASSLPSTGDTEAFF.

The chain couples TRBV4-1 to TRBJ1-5; D unclear. This CDR3 is 14 amino acids long. Trimming took off 5 bases at V and 4 bases at J, with 12 bases between the two ends. The germline CDR1 and CDR2 sequences are MGHRA and YSYEKL. CDR3 nucleotides: TGCGCCAGCAGCACCGAGGGAGGAAATCAGCCCCAGCATTTT. Its translation is CASSTEGGNQPQHF.

The chain joins TRBV14 to TRBJ1-2; possibly TRBD1 for D (5 bases). V lost 4 bases and J lost 3, with 18 bases in between. CDR3 length: 16 amino acids. Germline CDR1 reads SGHDN; CDR2 reads FVKESK. The CDR3 region is CASSPMDTKLYYGYTF. The CDR3 DNA reads as TGTGCCAGCAGCCCCATGGACACGAAACTGTACTATGGCTACACCTTC.

The chain uses TRBV3-1 (or the pseudogene TRBV3-2) and TRBJ1-1, with unresolved D. The CDR3 is made up of 14 amino acids. Germline CDR1 is LGHDT and CDR2 is YNNKEL (reference sequence). Between the trimmed V and J ends, which lost 3 bases and 3 bases, there was a span of 11 bases. In DNA form, the CDR3 reads TGTGCCAGCAGCCATTACGACAAATACACTGAAGCTTTCTTT. Translation: CASSHYDKYTEAFF.

This clone was detected only once. This chain links TRBV11-2 with TRBJ2-7; D gene uncertain. The V and J ends lost 7 bases and 5 bases respectively, with 15 bases between them. The germline V gene encodes CDR1 SGHAT and CDR2 FQNNGV. The CDR3 length is 13 residues. The CDR3 sequence: CASTLGLLNEQYF. CDR3 nucleotides: TGTGCCAGCACCTTGGGCTTATTGAACGAGCAGTACTTC.

J is TRBJ2-1 and V is TRBV12-3 or TRBV12-4, with 9 positions matching TRBD2. The CDR3 consists of 13 residues. V lost 3 bases, J lost 10 bases, and 4 bases stayed unmatched. The CDR3 coding sequence is TGTGCCAGCAGTTTTCTAGCGGGGTTCGAGCAGTTCTTC. It codes for CASSFLAGFEQFF.

J is TRBJ2-1 and V is TRBV5-1; 14 bases map to TRBD2. The CDR3 is 17 amino acids. The V and J ends lost 4 bases and 8 bases, in that order; junction bases with no gene match: 11. CDR1 and CDR2 from the germline V gene are SGHRS and YFSETQ. The CDR3 coding sequence is TGCGCCAGCAGCCCGCAGACTAGCGGGGGGGGTCTTGATGAGCAGTTCTTC. This translates into CASSPQTSGGGLDEQFF.

The V gene is TRBV5-1, the J gene TRBJ2-5, with 12 bases matching TRBD2. V shed 0 bases, J shed 0 bases, and the junction held 3 bases outside the gene matches. The CDR3 is 17 residues long. The germline CDR1 and CDR2 sequences are SGHRS and YFSETQ. As DNA, the CDR3 is TGCGCCAGCAGCTTGGGACTAGCGGGGGCGTACCAAGAGACCCAGTACTTC. Translation: CASSLGLAGAYQETQYF.

The count of this clone is one. The rearrangement links TRBV7-3 to TRBJ2-7; D might be TRBD1 (6 bases). Germline CDR1 reads SGHTA; CDR2 reads FQGTGA. The ends were cut back, 1 base at V and 8 bases at J, with 15 bases in the middle. The CDR3 has 14 amino acids. Here the CDR3 reads CASSLRDTSTKQYF. The CDR3 DNA reads as TGTGCCAGCAGCTTAAGGGACACCTCTACGAAGCAGTACTTC.

The chain combines TRBV7-3 with TRBJ2-3; TRBD2 agrees at 13 bases. Germline CDR1 reads SGHTA; CDR2 reads FQGTGA. This CDR3 has 16 amino acids. The junction had 7 bases not matched to a gene; V was cut back by 5 bases and J by 5 bases. CDR3 nucleotides: TGTGCCAGCAGCCTGACTAGCGGGGGGCCGGGAGATACGCAGTATTTT. Protein product: CASSLTSGGPGDTQYF.

This chain links TRBV29-1 with TRBJ2-7; D might be TRBD2 (6 bases). The CDR3 is 14 residues long. The ends were cut back, 4 bases at V and 0 bases at J, with 13 bases in the middle. Germline assignment: CDR1 SQVTM and CDR2 ANQGSEA. The chain's CDR3 is CSVAGTRSSYEQYF. For the CDR3, the DNA is TGCAGCGTTGCCGGGACTCGCAGCTCCTACGAGCAGTACTTC.

This clone was seen a single time. The V and J genes are TRBV3-1 (or the pseudogene TRBV3-2) and TRBJ2-6, with D maybe TRBD1 (6 bases). This CDR3 is built from 16 residues. Germline CDR1 is LGHDT and CDR2 is YNNKEL (reference sequence). V lost 2 bases to trimming and J lost 0 bases, with 8 bases between them. The CDR3 DNA is TGTGCCAGCAGCCAAACAGGGTTCTCTGGGGCCAACGTCCTGACTTTC. Amino acids: CASSQTGFSGANVLTF.

The chain joins TRBV7-9 to TRBJ1-5; no definite D call. The CDR3 is 16 residues long. Germline values: CDR1 SEHNR, CDR2 FQNEAQ (reference sequence). V lost 4 bases, J lost 11 bases, and 24 bases lay in between. DNA of the CDR3: TGTGCCAGCAGCTCCTTCGGGGAGGGCAGACTATCAGCCCAGCATTTT. Its translation is CASSSFGEGRLSAQHF.